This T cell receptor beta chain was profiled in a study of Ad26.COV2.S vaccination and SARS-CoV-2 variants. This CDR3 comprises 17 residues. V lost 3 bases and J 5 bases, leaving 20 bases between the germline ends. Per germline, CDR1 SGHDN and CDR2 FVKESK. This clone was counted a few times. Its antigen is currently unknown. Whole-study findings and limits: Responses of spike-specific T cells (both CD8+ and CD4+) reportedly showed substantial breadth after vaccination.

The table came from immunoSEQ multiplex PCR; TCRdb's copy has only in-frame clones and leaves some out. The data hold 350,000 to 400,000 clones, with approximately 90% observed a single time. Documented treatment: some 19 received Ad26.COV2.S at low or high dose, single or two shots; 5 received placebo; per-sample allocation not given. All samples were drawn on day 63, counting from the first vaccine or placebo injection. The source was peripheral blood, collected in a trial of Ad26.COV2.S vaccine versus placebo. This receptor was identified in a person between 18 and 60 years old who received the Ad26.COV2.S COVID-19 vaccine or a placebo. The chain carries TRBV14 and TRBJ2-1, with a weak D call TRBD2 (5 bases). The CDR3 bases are TGTGCCAGCAGCCATTTCCTCGGGGAATGGTCTAACAATGAGCAGTTCTTC. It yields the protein CASSHFLGEWSNNEQFF.